This T cell receptor (beta chain) was identified in a study of blood T cell repertoires in COVID-19. CDR1 and CDR2 from the germline V gene are SGHDT and YYEEEE. The CDR3 loop spans 14 amino acids. V was clipped by 4 bases and J by 6 bases; unmatched bases: 9. Libraries were prepared by immunoSEQ multiplex PCR; TCRdb keeps only in-frame clonotypes and omits some of them. The sample yields roughly 250,000 clones, roughly 80% seen once. Sequencing was carried out using peripheral blood. The rearrangement joins TRBV5-6 to TRBJ1-2, with 7 bases that match TRBD1. This clonotype was sampled from a woman in her forties or fifties with acute or convalescent COVID-19. Here the CDR3 DNA reads TGTGCCAGCAGCCGGTGGGAGACAGGGAATGGCTACACCTTC. It encodes CASSRWETGNGYTF.